The 27 T cell receptor beta chains given below trace back to one sample, sequenced in a study of T cell responses to AZD1222 COVID-19 vaccine. Assay: immunoSEQ multiplex PCR; the TCRdb copy retains only in-frame clones and omits some. The repertoire has some 120,000 clones, about 85% of them found once; the top ten carry approximately 6.2%. This specimen was peripheral blood, taken on day 0 of AZD1222 vaccination. All receptors come from an adult in good health.

This clone occurred once. The chain couples TRBV27 to TRBJ2-5, with 9 nucleotides matching TRBD2. Germline values: CDR1 MNHEY, CDR2 SMNVEV (reference sequence). The CDR3 is 15 amino acids. With V trimmed by 6 bases and J by 4 bases, 9 bases remained unmatched. CDR3 sequence: CASRDTGTSIETQYF. CDR3 sequence (DNA): TGTGCCAGCAGGGATACCGGGACTAGCATAGAGACCCAGTACTTC.

CDR3 protein: CASSHGGQGDNQPQHF. CDR3 DNA sequence: TGTGCCAGCAGTCACGGCGGACAGGGCGACAATCAGCCCCAGCATTTT. This sequence joins TRBV6-2 or TRBV6-3 and TRBJ1-5, with 8 bases that match TRBD1. The CDR3 runs 16 residues. Trimming removed 5 bases from V and 3 bases from J; junction bases left unmatched: 9. The germline CDR1 and CDR2 sequences are MNHEY and SVGEGT.

The chain employs TRBV24-1 and TRBJ2-1, with TRBD2 matching 11 bases. V was clipped by 3 bases and J by 8 bases; unmatched bases: 5. Germline-derived CDR1 and CDR2 are KGHDR and SFDVKD. This CDR3 has 15 amino acids. In nucleotides, the CDR3 is TGTGCCACCAGTGATCTCAGGACTAGCGGGCATGAGCAGTTCTTC. Translation gives CATSDLRTSGHEQFF.

This rearrangement joins TRBV7-6 to TRBJ2-1; no clear D. Germline CDR1 SGHVS, CDR2 FNYEAQ. Trimming stripped 3 bases from V and 0 bases from J, with 12 bases between. CDR3 length: 16 residues. CDR3 loop: CASSLGAVNSYNEQFF. The CDR3 region has the DNA TGTGCCAGCAGCTTGGGCGCGGTGAACTCCTACAATGAGCAGTTCTTC.

This chain joins TRBV3-1 (or the pseudogene TRBV3-2) and TRBJ2-1; D is possibly TRBD1 or TRBD2 (5 bases each). The CDR3 length is 14 residues. Germline-derived CDR1 and CDR2 are LGHDT and YNNKEL (reference sequence). With 6 bases removed from V and 0 bases from J, the gap between germline ends came to 9 bases. CDR3 sequence (DNA): TGTGCCAGCAGGGGACCTAGCTCCTACAATGAGCAGTTCTTC. As protein: CASRGPSSYNEQFF.

The V and J genes are TRBV7-2 and TRBJ1-4, with 7 nucleotides matching TRBD1. This CDR3 has 16 amino acids. V shed 4 bases and J 0 bases; nucleotides not matched to a gene: 5. Germline V gives CDR1 SGHTA, CDR2 FQGNSA. In DNA, the CDR3 is TGTGCCAGCAGCTACAGGGGAGGGGCAACTAATGAAAAACTGTTTTTT. As protein: CASSYRGGATNEKLFF.

Only one count was recorded for this clone. The chain is built from TRBV18 and TRBJ2-3; D call uncertain. In germline, CDR1 is KGHSH, CDR2 LQKENI. CDR3 size: 14 residues. V dropped 3 bases and J dropped 0 bases, with 7 bases sitting between them. CDR3 protein: CASSPTPSTDTQYF. The DNA of the CDR3 is TGTGCCAGCTCACCGACCCCAAGCACAGATACGCAGTATTTT.

As DNA, the CDR3 is TGTGCCAGCAGTTATGAGGGCGTCTACAATGAGCAGTTCTTC. It yields the protein CASSYEGVYNEQFF. This chain joins TRBV6-2 or TRBV6-3 and TRBJ2-1; possible D gene TRBD2, 5 bases. Trimming pared 3 bases from V and 3 bases from J, leaving 9 bases between. The CDR3 consists of 14 residues. Germline lookup yields CDR1 MNHEY and CDR2 SVGEGT.

The chain has TRBV15 and TRBJ2-7, with D uncertain. The CDR3 length is 14 residues. Germline loops: CDR1 LNHNV, CDR2 YYDKDF (reference sequence). Trimming cost V 1 base and J 0 bases, with 7 bases left between them. CDR3 DNA: TGTGCCACCAGCAGAGCTGGATCCTCCTACGAGCAGTACTTC. It is translated as CATSRAGSSYEQYF.

The rearrangement uses TRBV23-1 and TRBJ1-2, with 9 positions matching TRBD1. TRBV23-1 is an ORF, and what it does is uncertain. The CDR3 loop spans 14 amino acids. The V gene end was trimmed by 5 bases and the J gene end by 8 bases; junction bases not matched to a gene: 9. As DNA, the CDR3 is TGCGCCAGCAGTAAAACAGGGGGCCCGGGGGGCTACACCTTC. It specifies CASSKTGGPGGYTF.

This sequence joins TRBV19 and TRBJ2-1; D may be TRBD1 (6 bases). The CDR3 is 13 residues long. The V end was cut by 2 bases, the J end by 9 bases, with 11 bases between. Germline loops: CDR1 LNHDA, CDR2 SQIVND (reference sequence). The CDR3 nucleotides read TGTGCCAGTAGTATACGTCTGGGGGCTGAGCAGTTCTTC. Amino acids: CASSIRLGAEQFF.

This clone was seen once. V usage is TRBV19 and J usage is TRBJ2-1, with D perhaps matching TRBD2 (6 bases). Per the germline V gene, CDR1 is LNHDA and CDR2 is SQIVND (reference sequence). V dropped 1 base and J dropped 3 bases, with 10 bases sitting between them. The CDR3 consists of 15 residues. CDR3 nucleotide sequence: TGTGCCAGTAGTATAGGCGGGGAAGTCTACAATGAGCAGTTCTTC. It translates to CASSIGGEVYNEQFF. Full variable domain (rest looked up from reference TRBV19 and TRBJ2-1): DGGITQSPKYLFRKEGQNVTLSCEQNLNHDAMYWYRQDPGQGLRLIYYSQIVNDFQKGDIAEGYSVSREKKESFPLTVTSAQKNPTAFYLCASSIGGEVYNEQFFGPGTRLTVL.

This clone occurred once. The rearrangement links TRBV13 to TRBJ1-1; 9 positions agree with TRBD1. This CDR3 has 15 amino acids. Germline CDR1 reads PRHDT; CDR2 reads FYEKMQ (reference sequence). J was trimmed by 4 bases and V by 1 base; bases with no gene match: 4. This CDR3 is CASSLVGTGITEAFF. CDR3 bases: TGTGCCAGCAGCTTAGTAGGGACAGGGATCACTGAAGCTTTCTTT.

This clone was detected once. The chain employs TRBV9 and TRBJ1-1, with TRBD1 as a possible D gene (5 bases). This CDR3 region has 15 residues. Trimming stripped 2 bases from V and 2 bases from J, with 13 bases between. The germline CDR1 and CDR2 sequences are SGDLS and YYNGEE. CDR3 sequence (DNA): TGTGCCAGCAGCGTGATGGGGGGAATCAACACTGAAGCTTTCTTT. It translates to CASSVMGGINTEAFF.

The V call is TRBV6-5, the J call TRBJ2-3; 8 bases fit TRBD2. Per germline, CDR1 MNHEY and CDR2 SVGAGI. This CDR3 spans 14 amino acids. Unmatched junction bases numbered 1, after V lost 0 bases and J lost 5 bases. The CDR3 is CASSYSSGGDTQYF. The CDR3 DNA reads as TGTGCCAGCAGTTACTCGAGCGGGGGAGATACGCAGTATTTT.

The CDR3 DNA reads TGTGCCAGTAGTCCCGGACAGGGGGCTGATAATGAGCAGTTCTTC. Amino acids: CASSPGQGADNEQFF. The chain carries TRBV19 and TRBJ2-1; 11 nucleotides line up with TRBD1. Trimming took 5 bases from V and 7 from J; bases not matched to a gene: 7. Germline loops: CDR1 LNHDA, CDR2 SQIVND (reference sequence). This CDR3 has 15 amino acids.

The genes are TRBV6-5 and TRBJ1-2; D unresolved. Germline V gene sequence: CDR1 MNHEY, CDR2 SVGAGI. The V gene lost 8 bases and the J gene lost 3 bases, with 7 bases spanning the gap. The CDR3 is 11 amino acids. The CDR3 DNA follows: TGTGCCAGCGGGCAGCACTATGGCTACACCTTC. The encoded protein is CASGQHYGYTF.

This clone has only one observation. This chain's CDR3 is CASSVTSGGAYEQYF. The CDR3, as DNA: TGTGCCAGCAGCGTCACCAGCGGGGGGGCCTACGAGCAGTACTTC. The chain uses TRBV28 and TRBJ2-7; 10 bases align to TRBD2. Germline loops: CDR1 MDHEN, CDR2 SYDVKM. J lost 2 bases, V lost 6 bases, and 7 bases had no gene match. This CDR3 region has 15 residues.

This chain uses TRBV2 with TRBJ1-2, with D perhaps matching TRBD1 (6 bases). V lost 8 bases to trimming and J lost 5 bases, with 15 bases between them. Germline loops: CDR1 SNHLY, CDR2 FYNNEI. This CDR3 is 13 amino acids long. DNA of the CDR3: TGTGCCAGCGCACTAGGGACACTTTATGGCTACACCTTC. Translating it yields CASALGTLYGYTF. The whole variable domain, remainder taken from reference TRBV2 and TRBJ1-2, is EPEVTQTPSHQVTQMGQEVILRCVPISNHLYFYWYRQILGQKVEFLVSFYNNEISEKSEIFDDQFSVERPDGSNFTLKIRSTKLEDSAMYFCASALGTLYGYTFGSGTRLTVV.

This chain joins TRBV19 and TRBJ2-3; the D is unclear. Germline-derived CDR1 and CDR2 are LNHDA and SQIVND (reference sequence). The CDR3 spans 14 residues. V was cut by 5 bases and J by 6 bases, with 15 bases left in between. CDR3 amino acids: CASSALDDADTQYF. The CDR3 DNA sequence: TGTGCCAGTAGTGCCTTGGACGATGCGGATACGCAGTATTTT.

This clone has just a few counts. The chain joins TRBV28 to TRBJ1-4; 7 bases line up with TRBD1. CDR3 length equals 14 residues. Losses at the gene ends were 7 bases for V and 7 bases for J; bases not matched to a gene: 9. CDR1 and CDR2 from the germline V gene are MDHEN and SYDVKM. CDR3 sequence: CASNPTGSREKLFF. CDR3 in DNA: TGTGCCAGCAATCCGACAGGGTCCCGTGAAAAACTGTTTTTT.

This sequence joins TRBV5-8 and TRBJ1-5; a weak D match, TRBD1 (6 bases). The CDR3 loop spans 15 amino acids. V shed 1 base and J shed 6 bases, with 14 bases lying between them. Germline V gene data show CDR1 as SGHTS and CDR2 as YDEGEE. CDR3 in amino acids: CASSLSGTLVQPQHF. CDR3 bases: TGTGCCAGCAGCTTGTCCGGGACACTCGTTCAGCCCCAGCATTTT.

The genes are TRBV6-5 and TRBJ1-5, with D tentatively TRBD1 (5 bases). This CDR3 contains 15 residues. Between the trimmed V and J ends, which lost 6 bases and 3 bases, there was a span of 15 bases. Germline values: CDR1 MNHEY, CDR2 SVGAGI. This chain's CDR3 is CASSPTRDSNQPQHF. The CDR3 coding sequence is TGTGCCAGCAGCCCCACTCGGGACTCCAATCAGCCCCAGCATTTT.

V gene TRBV20-1 combines with J gene TRBJ1-5, with 11 bases fitting TRBD1. Losses at the gene ends were 3 bases for V and 1 base for J; bases not matched to a gene: 14. This CDR3 comprises 19 residues. Germline assignment: CDR1 DFQATT and CDR2 SNEGSKA (reference sequence). CDR3 nucleotide sequence: TGCAGTGCTAGTCGATCCGGGACAGGGGGTTGGGGAAGCAATCAGCCCCAGCATTTT. This gives the protein CSASRSGTGGWGSNQPQHF.

As to this clone: This specimen includes other DNA sequences encoding the same CDR3. The chain couples TRBV7-9 to TRBJ1-1; D possibly corresponds to TRBD1 (5 bases). There are 14 residues in the CDR3. V was trimmed by 2 bases and J by 1 base, leaving 8 bases between them. The germline V gene has CDR1 SEHNR and CDR2 FQNEAQ (reference sequence). CDR3 in amino acids: CASSLQGPNTEAFF. CDR3 bases: TGTGCCAGCAGCTTACAGGGACCGAACACTGAAGCTTTCTTT.

This clone was detected a few times. The gene calls are TRBV5-8 and TRBJ1-6, with TRBD1 matching over 10 bases. J was trimmed by 10 bases and V by 0 bases; bases with no gene match: 4. The V gene's germline CDR1 is SGHTS and CDR2 YDEGEE. This CDR3 has 15 residues. CDR3 sequence reads: CASSLGGQGPSPLHF. The CDR3 coding sequence is TGTGCCAGCAGCTTGGGGGGACAGGGGCCCTCACCCCTCCACTTT.

The chain links TRBV7-8 to TRBJ1-4; D is unresolved. This CDR3 has 13 residues. Per germline, CDR1 SGHVS and CDR2 FQNEAQ. V was cut by 5 bases and J by 14 bases, with 18 bases left in between. CDR3 in DNA: TGTGCCAGCAGCGCCCGGACCCAAGAGATGCTGTTTTTT. Amino acid sequence: CASSARTQEMLFF. Complete variable domain (other parts from reference TRBV7-8 and TRBJ1-4): GAGVSQSPRYKVAKRGQDVALRCDPISGHVSLFWYQQALGQGPEFLTYFQNEAQLDKSGLPSDRFFAERPEGSVSTLKIQRTQQEDSAVYLCASSARTQEMLFFGSGTQLSVL.